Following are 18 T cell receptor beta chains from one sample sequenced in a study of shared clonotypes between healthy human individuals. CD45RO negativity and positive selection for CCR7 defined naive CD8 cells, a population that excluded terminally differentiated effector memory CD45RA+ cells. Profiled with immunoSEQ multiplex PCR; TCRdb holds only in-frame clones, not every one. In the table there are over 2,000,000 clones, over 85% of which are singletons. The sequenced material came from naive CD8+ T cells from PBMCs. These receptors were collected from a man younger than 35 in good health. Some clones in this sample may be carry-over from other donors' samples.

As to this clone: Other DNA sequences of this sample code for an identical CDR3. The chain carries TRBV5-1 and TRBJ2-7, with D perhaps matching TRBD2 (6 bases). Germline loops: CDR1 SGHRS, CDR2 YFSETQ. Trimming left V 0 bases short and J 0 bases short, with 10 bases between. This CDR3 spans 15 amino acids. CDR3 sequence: CASSLVGGGSYEQYF. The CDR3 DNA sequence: TGCGCCAGCAGCTTGGTGGGGGGTGGCTCCTACGAGCAGTACTTC.

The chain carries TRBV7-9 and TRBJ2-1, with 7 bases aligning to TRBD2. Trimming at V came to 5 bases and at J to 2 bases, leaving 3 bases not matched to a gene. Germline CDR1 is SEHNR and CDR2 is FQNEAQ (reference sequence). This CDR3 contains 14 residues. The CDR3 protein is CASSGEGAYNEQFF. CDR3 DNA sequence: TGTGCCAGCAGCGGGGAGGGAGCCTACAATGAGCAGTTCTTC.

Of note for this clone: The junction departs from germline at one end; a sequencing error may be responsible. This CDR3 is CASSPRGSGRADF. In DNA form, the CDR3 reads TGTGCCAGCAGCCCCCGGGGTAGCGGGAGAGCTGACTTC. The V gene is TRBV27, the J gene TRBJ2-7; 9 nucleotides align to TRBD2. This CDR3 has 13 amino acids. The V gene's germline CDR1 is MNHEY and CDR2 SMNVEV (reference sequence).

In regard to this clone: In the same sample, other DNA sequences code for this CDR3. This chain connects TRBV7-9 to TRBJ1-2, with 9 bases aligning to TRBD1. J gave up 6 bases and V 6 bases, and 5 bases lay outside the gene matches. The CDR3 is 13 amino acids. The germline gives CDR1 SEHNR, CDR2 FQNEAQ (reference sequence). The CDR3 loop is CASSPDRGDGYTF. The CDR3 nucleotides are TGTGCCAGCAGTCCTGACAGGGGGGATGGCTACACCTTC.

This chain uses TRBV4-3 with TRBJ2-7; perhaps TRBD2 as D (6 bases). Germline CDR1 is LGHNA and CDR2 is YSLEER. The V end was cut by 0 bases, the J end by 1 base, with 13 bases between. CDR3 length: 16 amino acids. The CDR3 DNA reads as TGCGCCAGCAGCCAAGACCGGGGAGGTCCGTCCTACGAGCAGTACTTC. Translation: CASSQDRGGPSYEQYF.

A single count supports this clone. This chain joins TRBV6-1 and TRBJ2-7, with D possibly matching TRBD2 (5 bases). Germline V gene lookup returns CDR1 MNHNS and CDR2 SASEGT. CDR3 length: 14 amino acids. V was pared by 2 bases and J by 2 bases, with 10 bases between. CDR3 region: CASSERAATYEQYF. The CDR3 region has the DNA TGTGCCAGCAGTGAAAGAGCGGCGACCTACGAGCAGTACTTC.

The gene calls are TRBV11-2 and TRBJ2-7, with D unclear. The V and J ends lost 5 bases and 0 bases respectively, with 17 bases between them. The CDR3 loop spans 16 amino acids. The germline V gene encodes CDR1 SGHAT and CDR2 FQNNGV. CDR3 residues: CASSPPTLQSSYEQYF. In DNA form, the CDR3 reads TGTGCCAGCAGCCCCCCTACGCTACAGAGCTCCTACGAGCAGTACTTC.

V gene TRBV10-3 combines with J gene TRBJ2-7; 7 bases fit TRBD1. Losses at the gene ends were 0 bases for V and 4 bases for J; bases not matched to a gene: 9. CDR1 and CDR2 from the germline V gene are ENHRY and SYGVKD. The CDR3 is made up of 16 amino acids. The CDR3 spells CAISESGTEGMYEQYF. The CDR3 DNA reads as TGTGCCATCAGTGAGTCTGGGACAGAGGGTATGTACGAGCAGTACTTC.

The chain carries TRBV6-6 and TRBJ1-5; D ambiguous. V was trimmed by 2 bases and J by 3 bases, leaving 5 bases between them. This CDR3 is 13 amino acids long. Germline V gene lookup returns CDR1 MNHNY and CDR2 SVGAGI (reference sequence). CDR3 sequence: CASSYGPNQPQHF. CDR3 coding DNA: TGTGCCAGCAGTTACGGTCCCAATCAGCCCCAGCATTTT.

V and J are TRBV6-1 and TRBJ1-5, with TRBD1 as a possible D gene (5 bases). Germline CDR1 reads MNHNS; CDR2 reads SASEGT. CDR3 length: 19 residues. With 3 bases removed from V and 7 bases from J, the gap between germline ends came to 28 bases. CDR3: CASSDPPGEGFISGQPQHF. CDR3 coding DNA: TGTGCCAGCAGTGATCCCCCCGGGGAGGGGTTTATTTCGGGACAGCCCCAGCATTTT.

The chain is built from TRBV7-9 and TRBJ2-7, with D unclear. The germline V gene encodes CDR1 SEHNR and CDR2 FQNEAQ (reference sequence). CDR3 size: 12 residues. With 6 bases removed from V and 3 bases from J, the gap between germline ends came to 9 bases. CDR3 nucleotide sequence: TGTGCCAGCAGAACGGAGAGCTACGAGCAGTACTTC. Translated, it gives CASRTESYEQYF.

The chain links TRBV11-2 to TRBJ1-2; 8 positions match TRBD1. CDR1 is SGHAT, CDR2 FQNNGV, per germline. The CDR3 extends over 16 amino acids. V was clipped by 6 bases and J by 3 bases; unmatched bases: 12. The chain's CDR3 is CASRTGTGGLDYGYTF. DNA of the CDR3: TGTGCCAGCAGAACCGGGACAGGTGGACTGGACTATGGCTACACCTTC. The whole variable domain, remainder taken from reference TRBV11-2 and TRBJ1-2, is EAGVAQSPRYKIIEKRQSVAFWCNPISGHATLYWYQQILGQGPKLLIQFQNNGVVDDSQLPKDRFSAERLKGVDSTLKIQPAKLEDSAVYLCASRTGTGGLDYGYTFGSGTRLTVV.

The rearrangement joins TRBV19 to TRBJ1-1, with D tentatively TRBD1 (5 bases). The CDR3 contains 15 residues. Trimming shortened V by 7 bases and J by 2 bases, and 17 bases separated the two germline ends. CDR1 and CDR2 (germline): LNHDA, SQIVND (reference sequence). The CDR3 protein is CASMGVLGLNTEAFF. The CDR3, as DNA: TGTGCCAGTATGGGGGTTTTGGGTCTTAACACTGAAGCTTTCTTT.

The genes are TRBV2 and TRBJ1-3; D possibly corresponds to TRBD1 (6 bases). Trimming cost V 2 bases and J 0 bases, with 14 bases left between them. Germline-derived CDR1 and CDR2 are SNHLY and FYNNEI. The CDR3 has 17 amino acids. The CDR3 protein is CASSEWGGLHSGNTIYF. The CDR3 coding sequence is TGTGCCAGCAGTGAATGGGGGGGCCTACACTCTGGAAACACCATATATTTT.

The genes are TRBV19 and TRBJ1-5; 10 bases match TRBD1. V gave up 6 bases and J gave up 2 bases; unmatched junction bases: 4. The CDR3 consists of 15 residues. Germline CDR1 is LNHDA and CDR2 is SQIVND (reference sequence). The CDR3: CASRPGTGGNQPQHF. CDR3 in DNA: TGTGCCAGTAGACCCGGGACAGGGGGCAATCAGCCCCAGCATTTT.

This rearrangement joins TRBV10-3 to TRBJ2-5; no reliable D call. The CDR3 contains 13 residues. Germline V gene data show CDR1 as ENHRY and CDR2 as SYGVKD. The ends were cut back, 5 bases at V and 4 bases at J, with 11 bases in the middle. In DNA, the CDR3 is TGTGCCATCAGTATTACTGCTCCAGAGACCCAGTACTTC. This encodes CAISITAPETQYF.

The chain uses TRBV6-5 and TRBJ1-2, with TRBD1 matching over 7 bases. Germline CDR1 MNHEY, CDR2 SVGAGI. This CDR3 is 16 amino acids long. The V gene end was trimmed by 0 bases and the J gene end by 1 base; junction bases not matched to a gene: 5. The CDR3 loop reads CASSYSIGTVNYGYTF. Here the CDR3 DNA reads TGTGCCAGCAGTTACTCAATCGGGACAGTTAACTATGGCTACACCTTC.

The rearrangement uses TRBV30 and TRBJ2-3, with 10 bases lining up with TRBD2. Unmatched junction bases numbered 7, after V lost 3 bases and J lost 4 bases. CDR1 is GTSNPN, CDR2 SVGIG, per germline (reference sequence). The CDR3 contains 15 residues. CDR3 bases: TGTGCCTGGAGCCCCCTAGCGGGAGTTCCAGATACGCAGTATTTT. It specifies CAWSPLAGVPDTQYF.